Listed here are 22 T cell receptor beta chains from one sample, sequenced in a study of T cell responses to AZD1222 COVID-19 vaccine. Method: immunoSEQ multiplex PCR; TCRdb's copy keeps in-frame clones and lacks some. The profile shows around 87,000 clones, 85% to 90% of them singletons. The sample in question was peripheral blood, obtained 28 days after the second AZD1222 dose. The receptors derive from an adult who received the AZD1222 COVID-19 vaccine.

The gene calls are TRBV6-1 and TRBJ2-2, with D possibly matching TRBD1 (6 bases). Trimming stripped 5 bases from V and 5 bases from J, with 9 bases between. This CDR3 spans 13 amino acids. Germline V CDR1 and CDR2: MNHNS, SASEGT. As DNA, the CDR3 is TGTGCCAGCAGTCAAGACAGGACCGGGGAGCTGTTTTTT. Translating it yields CASSQDRTGELFF.

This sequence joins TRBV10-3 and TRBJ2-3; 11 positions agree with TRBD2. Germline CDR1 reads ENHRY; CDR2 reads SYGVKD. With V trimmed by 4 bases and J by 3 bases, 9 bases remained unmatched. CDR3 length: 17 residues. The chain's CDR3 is CAISAGSGGVVTDTQYF. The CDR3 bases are TGTGCCATCAGTGCGGGTAGCGGGGGGGTTGTGACAGATACGCAGTATTTT.

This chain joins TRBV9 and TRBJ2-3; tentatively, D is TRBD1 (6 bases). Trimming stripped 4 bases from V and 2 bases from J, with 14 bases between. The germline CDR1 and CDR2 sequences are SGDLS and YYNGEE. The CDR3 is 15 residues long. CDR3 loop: CASSFRGVLTDTQYF. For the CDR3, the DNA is TGTGCCAGCAGCTTCAGGGGAGTTCTCACAGATACGCAGTATTTT.

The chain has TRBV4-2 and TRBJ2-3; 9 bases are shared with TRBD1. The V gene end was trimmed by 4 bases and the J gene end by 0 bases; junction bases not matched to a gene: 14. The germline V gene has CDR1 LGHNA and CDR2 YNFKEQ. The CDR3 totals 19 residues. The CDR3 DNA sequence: TGTGCCAGCAGCCCCTCGGACAGGGGCATGCCTCTCAGCACAGATACGCAGTATTTT. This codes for CASSPSDRGMPLSTDTQYF.

The CDR3 spells CAWSSGGQGMGEKLFF. CDR3 DNA: TGTGCCTGGAGTTCTGGGGGACAGGGGATGGGTGAAAAACTGTTTTTT. J is TRBJ1-4 and V is TRBV30; TRBD1 matches 10 bases. J lost 7 bases, V lost 2 bases, and 10 bases had no gene match. Germline V CDR1 and CDR2: GTSNPN, SVGIG (reference sequence). The CDR3 spans 16 residues. Complete variable domain (other parts from reference TRBV30 and TRBJ1-4): SQTIHQWPATLVQPVGSPLSLECTVEGTSNPNLYWYRQAAGRGLQLLFYSVGIGQISSEVPQNLSASRPQDRQFILSSKKLLLSDSGFYLCAWSSGGQGMGEKLFFGSGTQLSVL.

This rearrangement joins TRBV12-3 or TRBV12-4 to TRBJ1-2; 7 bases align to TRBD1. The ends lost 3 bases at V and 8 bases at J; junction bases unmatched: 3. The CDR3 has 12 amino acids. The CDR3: CASSFDREGYTF. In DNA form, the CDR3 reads TGTGCCAGCAGTTTCGACAGGGAGGGCTACACCTTC.

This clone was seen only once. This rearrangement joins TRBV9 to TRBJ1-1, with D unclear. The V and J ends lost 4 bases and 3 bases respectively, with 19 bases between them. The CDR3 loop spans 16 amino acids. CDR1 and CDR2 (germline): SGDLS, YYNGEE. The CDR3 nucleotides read TGTGCCAGCAGCCCCCGGAGTCCAGGTTTGGACACTGAAGCTTTCTTT. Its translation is CASSPRSPGLDTEAFF.

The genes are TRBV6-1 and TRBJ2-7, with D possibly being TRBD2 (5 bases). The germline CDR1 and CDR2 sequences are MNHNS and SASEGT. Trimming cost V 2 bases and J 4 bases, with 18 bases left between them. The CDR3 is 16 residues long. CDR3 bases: TGTGCCAGCAGTGAAACCGGCTGGGGAGAGATGTACGAGCAGTACTTC. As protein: CASSETGWGEMYEQYF.

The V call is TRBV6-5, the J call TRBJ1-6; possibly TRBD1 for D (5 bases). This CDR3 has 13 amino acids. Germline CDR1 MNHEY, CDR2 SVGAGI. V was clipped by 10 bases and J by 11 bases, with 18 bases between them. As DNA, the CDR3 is TGTGCCACCCGTCGGGACCCCTTGGCACCCCTCCACTTT. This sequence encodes CATRRDPLAPLHF.

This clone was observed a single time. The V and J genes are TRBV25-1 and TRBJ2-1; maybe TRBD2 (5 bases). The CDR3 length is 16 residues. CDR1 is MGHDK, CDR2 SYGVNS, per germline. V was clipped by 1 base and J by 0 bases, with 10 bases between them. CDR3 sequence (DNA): TGTGCCAGCAGTGAATTAACGGGGAGCTCCTACAATGAGCAGTTCTTC. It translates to CASSELTGSSYNEQFF.

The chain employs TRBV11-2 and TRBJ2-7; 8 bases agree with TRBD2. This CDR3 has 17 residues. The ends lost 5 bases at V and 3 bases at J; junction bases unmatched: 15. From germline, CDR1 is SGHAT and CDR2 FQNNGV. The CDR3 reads CASSPSLAGTVFYEQYF. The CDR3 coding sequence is TGTGCCAGCAGCCCATCCTTAGCGGGAACCGTCTTCTACGAGCAGTACTTC.

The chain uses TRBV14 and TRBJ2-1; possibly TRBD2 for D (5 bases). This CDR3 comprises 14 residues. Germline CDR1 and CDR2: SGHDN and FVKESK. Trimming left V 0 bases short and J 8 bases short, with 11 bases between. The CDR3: CASSQDLARDEQFF. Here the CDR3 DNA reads TGTGCCAGCAGCCAAGATCTCGCGCGGGATGAGCAGTTCTTC.

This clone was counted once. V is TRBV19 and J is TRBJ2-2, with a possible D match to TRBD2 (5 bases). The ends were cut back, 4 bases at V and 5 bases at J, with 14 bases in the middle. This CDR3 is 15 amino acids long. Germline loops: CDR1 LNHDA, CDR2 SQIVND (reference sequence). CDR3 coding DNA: TGTGCCAGTAGTAACCAAGGCAGACTAACCGGGGAGCTGTTTTTT. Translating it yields CASSNQGRLTGELFF.

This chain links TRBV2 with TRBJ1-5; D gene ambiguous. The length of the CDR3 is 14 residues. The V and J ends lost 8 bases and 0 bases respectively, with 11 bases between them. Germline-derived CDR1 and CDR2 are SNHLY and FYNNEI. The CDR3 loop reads CASEGDYSNQPQHF. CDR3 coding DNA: TGTGCCAGCGAAGGAGACTATAGCAATCAGCCCCAGCATTTT. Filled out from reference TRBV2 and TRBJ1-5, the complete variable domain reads EPEVTQTPSHQVTQMGQEVILRCVPISNHLYFYWYRQILGQKVEFLVSFYNNEISEKSEIFDDQFSVERPDGSNFTLKIRSTKLEDSAMYFCASEGDYSNQPQHFGDGTRLSIL.

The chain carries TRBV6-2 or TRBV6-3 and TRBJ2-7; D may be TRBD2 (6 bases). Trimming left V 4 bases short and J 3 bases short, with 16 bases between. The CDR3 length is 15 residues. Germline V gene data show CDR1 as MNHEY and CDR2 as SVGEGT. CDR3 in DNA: TGTGCCAGCAGTTTCTCGGGGGTTCCGTTCTACGAGCAGTACTTC. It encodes CASSFSGVPFYEQYF.

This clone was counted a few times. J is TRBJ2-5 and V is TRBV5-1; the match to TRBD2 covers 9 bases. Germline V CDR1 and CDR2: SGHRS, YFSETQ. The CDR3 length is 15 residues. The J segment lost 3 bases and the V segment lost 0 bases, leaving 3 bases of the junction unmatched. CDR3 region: CASSLGASGEETQYF. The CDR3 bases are TGCGCCAGCAGCTTGGGGGCTAGCGGGGAAGAGACCCAGTACTTC.

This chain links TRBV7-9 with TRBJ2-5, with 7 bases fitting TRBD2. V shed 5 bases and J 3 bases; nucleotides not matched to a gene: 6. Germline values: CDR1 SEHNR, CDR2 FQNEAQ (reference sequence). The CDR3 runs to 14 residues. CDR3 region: CASSPLGGEETQYF. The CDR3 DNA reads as TGTGCCAGCAGCCCCTTGGGGGGGGAAGAGACCCAGTACTTC.

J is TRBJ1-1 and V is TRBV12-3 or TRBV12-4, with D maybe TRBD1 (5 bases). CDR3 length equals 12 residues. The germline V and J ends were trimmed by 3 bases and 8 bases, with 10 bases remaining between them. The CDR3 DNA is TGTGCCAGCAGTTTCCCCGGGACCGAAGCTTTCTTT. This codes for CASSFPGTEAFF.

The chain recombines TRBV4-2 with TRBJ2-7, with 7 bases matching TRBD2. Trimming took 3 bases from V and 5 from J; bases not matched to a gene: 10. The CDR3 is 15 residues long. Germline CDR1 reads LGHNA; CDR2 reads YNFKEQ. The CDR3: CASSHPARELNEQYF. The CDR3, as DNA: TGTGCCAGCAGCCACCCCGCGCGGGAGCTAAACGAGCAGTACTTC.

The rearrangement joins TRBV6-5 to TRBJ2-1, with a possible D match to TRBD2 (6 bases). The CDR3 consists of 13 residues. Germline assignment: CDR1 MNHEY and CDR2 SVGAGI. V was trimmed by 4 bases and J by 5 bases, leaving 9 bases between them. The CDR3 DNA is TGTGCCAGCAGTTTTGGACTAAACAATGAGCAGTTCTTC. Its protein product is CASSFGLNNEQFF.

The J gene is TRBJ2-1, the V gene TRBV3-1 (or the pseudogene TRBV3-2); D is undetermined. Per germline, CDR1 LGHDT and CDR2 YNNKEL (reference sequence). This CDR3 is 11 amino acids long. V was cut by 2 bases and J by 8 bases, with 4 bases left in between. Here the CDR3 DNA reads TGTGCCAGCAGCCAAACCTATGAGCAGTTCTTC. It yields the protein CASSQTYEQFF.

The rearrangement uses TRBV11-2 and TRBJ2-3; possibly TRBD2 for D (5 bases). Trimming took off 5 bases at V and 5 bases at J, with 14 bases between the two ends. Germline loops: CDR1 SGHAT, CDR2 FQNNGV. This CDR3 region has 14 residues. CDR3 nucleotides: TGTGCCAGCAGCCACGGAGGCCGGGGAGATACGCAGTATTTT. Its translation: CASSHGGRGDTQYF.